This T cell receptor beta chain was identified during a study of human T cells and chemical hapten exposure. TCRdb re-derived calls from the RACE reads in MiXCR, one entry per CDR3 protein. Of around 99,000 distinct CDR3 sequences listed, more than 9.5% are singletons. Sample time point: patch test 2, 6 weeks after DPC sensitization. Treatment of the sample: therapeutic diphenylcyclopropenone sensitization with weekly scalp DPC. Every donor had alopecia and was 18 to 70 years old; all were suitable for DPC. Extraction of total RNA was performed on unfractionated whole blood. The length of the CDR3 is 17 residues. The V and J ends lost 0 bases and 2 bases respectively, with 20 bases between them. Germline V gene data show CDR1 as DFQATT and CDR2 as SNEGSKA (reference sequence).

The clonotype comes from a man in his forties or fifties with alopecia areata. Some clones in this sample may be carry-over from other donors' samples. The V gene is TRBV20-1, the J gene TRBJ2-7; D is possibly TRBD2 (6 bases). The source was whole blood, collected in connection with sensitization to the hapten diphenylcyclopropenone (DPC). In DNA, the CDR3 is TGCAGTGCTAGAGATTCGCGGGCGGGAAAAGGACCCTACGAGCAGTACGTC. Protein product: CSARDSRAGKGPYEQYV.